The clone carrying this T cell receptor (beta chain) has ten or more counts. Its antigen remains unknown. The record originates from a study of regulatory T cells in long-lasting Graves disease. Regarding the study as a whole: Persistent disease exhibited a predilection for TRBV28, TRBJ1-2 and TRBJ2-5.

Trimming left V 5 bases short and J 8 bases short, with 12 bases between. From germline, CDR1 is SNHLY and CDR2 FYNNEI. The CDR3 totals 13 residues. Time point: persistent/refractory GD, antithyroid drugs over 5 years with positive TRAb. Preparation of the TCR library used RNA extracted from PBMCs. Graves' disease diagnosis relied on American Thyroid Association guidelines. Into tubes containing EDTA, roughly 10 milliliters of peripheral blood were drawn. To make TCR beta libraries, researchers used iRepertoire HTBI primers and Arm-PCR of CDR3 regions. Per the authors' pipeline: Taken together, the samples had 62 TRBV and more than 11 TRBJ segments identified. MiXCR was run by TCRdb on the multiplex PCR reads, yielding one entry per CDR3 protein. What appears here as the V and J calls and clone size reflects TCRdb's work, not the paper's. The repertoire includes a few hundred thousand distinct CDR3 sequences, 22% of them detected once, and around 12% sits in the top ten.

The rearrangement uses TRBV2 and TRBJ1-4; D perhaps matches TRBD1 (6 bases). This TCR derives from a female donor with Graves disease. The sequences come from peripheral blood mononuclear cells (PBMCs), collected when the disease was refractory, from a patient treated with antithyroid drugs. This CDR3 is CASSRGTREKLFF. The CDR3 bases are TGTGCCAGCAGTAGGGGGACAAGAGAAAAACTGTTTTTT.